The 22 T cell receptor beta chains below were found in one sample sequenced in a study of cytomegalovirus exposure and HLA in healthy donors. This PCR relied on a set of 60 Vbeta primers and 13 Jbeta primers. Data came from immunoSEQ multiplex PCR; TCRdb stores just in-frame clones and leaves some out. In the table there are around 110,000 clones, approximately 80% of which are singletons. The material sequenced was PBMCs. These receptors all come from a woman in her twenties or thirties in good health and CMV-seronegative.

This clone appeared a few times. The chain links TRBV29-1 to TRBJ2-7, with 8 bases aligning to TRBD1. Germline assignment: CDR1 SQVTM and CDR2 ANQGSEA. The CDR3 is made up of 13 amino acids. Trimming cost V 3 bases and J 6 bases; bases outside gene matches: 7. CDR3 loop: CSVETGTGIEQYF. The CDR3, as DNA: TGCAGCGTTGAGACCGGGACAGGAATCGAGCAGTACTTC.

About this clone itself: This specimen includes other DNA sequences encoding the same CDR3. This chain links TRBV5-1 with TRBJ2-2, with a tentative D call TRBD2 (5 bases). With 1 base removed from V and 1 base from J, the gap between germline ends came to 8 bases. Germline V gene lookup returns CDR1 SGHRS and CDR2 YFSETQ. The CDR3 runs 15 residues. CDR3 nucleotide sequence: TGCGCCAGCAGCTTGTTTGAGGGGAACACCGGGGAGCTGTTTTTT. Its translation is CASSLFEGNTGELFF.

In DNA, the CDR3 is TGTGCCAGCAGCCCAGAAAACACTGAAGCTTTCTTT. Protein: CASSPENTEAFF. The J gene is TRBJ1-1, the V gene TRBV6-1; no definite D call. The CDR3 sequence is 12 residues long. V shed 6 bases and J shed 2 bases, with 7 bases lying between them. CDR1 MNHNS and CDR2 SASEGT come from the germline V gene.

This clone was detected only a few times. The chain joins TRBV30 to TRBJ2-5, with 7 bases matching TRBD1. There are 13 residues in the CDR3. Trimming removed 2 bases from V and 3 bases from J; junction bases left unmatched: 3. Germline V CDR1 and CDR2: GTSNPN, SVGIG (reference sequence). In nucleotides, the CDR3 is TGTGCCTGGAGTCTGGGACAGAAAGAGACCCAGTACTTC. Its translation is CAWSLGQKETQYF.

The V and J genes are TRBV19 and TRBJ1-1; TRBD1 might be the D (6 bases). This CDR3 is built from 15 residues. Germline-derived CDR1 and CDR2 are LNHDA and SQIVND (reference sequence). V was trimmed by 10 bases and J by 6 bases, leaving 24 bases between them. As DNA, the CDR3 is TGTGCCACCACAGACAGGCAGCCAACTGGAGCTGAAGCTTTCTTT. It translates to CATTDRQPTGAEAFF.

CDR3 protein: CASSYTGVGNTIYF. CDR3 DNA: TGTGCCAGCAGTTATACCGGGGTTGGAAACACCATATATTTT. This sequence joins TRBV6-5 and TRBJ1-3; D gene ambiguous. V shed 3 bases and J shed 3 bases, with 9 bases lying between them. The V gene's germline CDR1 is MNHEY and CDR2 SVGAGI. CDR3 size: 14 residues.

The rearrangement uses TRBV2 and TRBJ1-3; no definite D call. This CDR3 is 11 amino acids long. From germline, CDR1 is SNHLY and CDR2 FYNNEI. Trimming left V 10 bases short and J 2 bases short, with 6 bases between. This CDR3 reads CATRAGNTIYF. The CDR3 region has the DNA TGTGCCACCCGAGCTGGAAACACCATATATTTT.

The CDR3 nucleotides are TGTGCCTGGGCCCTTCTACTTAATGCTGAAGCTTTCTTT. It encodes CAWALLLNAEAFF. The rearrangement uses TRBV30 and TRBJ1-1, with no clear D. The CDR3 covers 13 residues. With 5 bases removed from V and 6 bases from J, the gap between germline ends came to 16 bases. Germline V gene sequence: CDR1 GTSNPN, CDR2 SVGIG (reference sequence). The full variable domain, in which reference TRBV30 and TRBJ1-1 provide the parts outside the CDR3, is SQTIHQWPATLVQPVGSPLSLECTVEGTSNPNLYWYRQAAGRGLQLLFYSVGIGQISSEVPQNLSASRPQDRQFILSSKKLLLSDSGFYLCAWALLLNAEAFFGQGTRLTVV.

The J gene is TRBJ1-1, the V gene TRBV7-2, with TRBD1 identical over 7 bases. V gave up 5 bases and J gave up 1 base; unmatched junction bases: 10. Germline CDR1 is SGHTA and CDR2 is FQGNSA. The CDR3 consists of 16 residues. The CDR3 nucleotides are TGTGCCAGCAGCCCCCGACAGGGTCTACAGAACACTGAAGCTTTCTTT. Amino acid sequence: CASSPRQGLQNTEAFF.

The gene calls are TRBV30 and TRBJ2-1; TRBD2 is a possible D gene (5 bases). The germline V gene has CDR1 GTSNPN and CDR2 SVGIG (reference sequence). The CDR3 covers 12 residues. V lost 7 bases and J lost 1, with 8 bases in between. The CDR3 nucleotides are TGTGCCTTCGGGGTGTCCTACAATGAGCAGTTCTTC. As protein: CAFGVSYNEQFF.

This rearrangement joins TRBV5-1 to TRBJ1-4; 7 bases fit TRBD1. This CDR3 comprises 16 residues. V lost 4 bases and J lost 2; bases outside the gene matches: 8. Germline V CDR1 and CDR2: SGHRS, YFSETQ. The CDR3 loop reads CASSVETGATNEKLFF. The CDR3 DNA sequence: TGCGCCAGCAGCGTCGAAACAGGGGCCACTAATGAAAAACTGTTTTTT.

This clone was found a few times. The CDR3 loop reads CASSDPTGPQETQYF. The CDR3 region has the DNA TGTGCCAGCAGTGACCCGACAGGGCCCCAAGAGACCCAGTACTTC. The chain couples TRBV25-1 to TRBJ2-5; 7 bases fit TRBD1. J lost 1 base, V lost 3 bases, and 5 bases had no gene match. This CDR3 spans 15 amino acids. In germline, CDR1 is MGHDK, CDR2 SYGVNS.

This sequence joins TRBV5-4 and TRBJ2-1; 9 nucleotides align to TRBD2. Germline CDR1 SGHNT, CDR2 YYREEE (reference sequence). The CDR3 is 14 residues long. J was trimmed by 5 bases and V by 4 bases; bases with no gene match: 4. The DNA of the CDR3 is TGTGCCAGCAGCCTTAGACTAGCGGACAATGAGCAGTTCTTC. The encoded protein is CASSLRLADNEQFF.

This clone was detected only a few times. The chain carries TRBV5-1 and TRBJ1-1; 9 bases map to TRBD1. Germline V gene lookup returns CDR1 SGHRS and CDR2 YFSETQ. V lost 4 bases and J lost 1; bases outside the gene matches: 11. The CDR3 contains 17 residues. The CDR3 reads CASSLLERQGGNTEAFF. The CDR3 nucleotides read TGCGCCAGCAGCCTACTAGAGAGACAGGGGGGGAACACTGAAGCTTTCTTT.

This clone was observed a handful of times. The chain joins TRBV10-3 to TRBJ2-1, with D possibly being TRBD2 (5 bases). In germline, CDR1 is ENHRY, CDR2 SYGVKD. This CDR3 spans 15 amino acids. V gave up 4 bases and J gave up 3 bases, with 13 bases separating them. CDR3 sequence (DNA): TGTGCCATCAGTGCCAACGGACGGGACTACAATGAGCAGTTCTTC. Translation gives CAISANGRDYNEQFF.

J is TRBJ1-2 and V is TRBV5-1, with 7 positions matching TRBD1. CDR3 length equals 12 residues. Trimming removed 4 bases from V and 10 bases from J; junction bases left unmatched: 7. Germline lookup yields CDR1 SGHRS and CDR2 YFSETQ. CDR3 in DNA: TGCGCCAGCAGCCCTCGGGACAGCCTCTACACCTTC. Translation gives CASSPRDSLYTF.

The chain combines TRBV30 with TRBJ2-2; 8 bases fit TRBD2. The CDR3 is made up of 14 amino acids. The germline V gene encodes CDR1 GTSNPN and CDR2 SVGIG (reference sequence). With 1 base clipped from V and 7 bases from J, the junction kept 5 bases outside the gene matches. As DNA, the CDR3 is TGTGCCTGGAGTGCCGGGAGGGCCGGCGGGGAGCTGTTTTTT. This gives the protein CAWSAGRAGGELFF. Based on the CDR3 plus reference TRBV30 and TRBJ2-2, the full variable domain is SQTIHQWPATLVQPVGSPLSLECTVEGTSNPNLYWYRQAAGRGLQLLFYSVGIGQISSEVPQNLSASRPQDRQFILSSKKLLLSDSGFYLCAWSAGRAGGELFFGEGSRLTVL.

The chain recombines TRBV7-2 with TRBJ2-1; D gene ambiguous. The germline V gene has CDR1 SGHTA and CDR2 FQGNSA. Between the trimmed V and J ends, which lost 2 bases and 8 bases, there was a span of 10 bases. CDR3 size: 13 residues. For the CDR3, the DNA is TGTGCCAGCAGCTTAAATAGTATCGATGAGCAGTTCTTC. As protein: CASSLNSIDEQFF. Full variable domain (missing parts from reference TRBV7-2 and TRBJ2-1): GAGVSQSPSNKVTEKGKDVELRCDPISGHTALYWYRQSLGQGLEFLIYFQGNSAPDKSGLPSDRFSAERTGGSVSTLTIQRTQQEDSAVYLCASSLNSIDEQFFGPGTRLTVL.

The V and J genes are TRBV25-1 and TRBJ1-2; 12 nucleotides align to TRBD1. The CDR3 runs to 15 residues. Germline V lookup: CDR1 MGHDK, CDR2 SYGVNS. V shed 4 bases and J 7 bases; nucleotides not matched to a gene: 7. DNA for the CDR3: TGTGCCAGCAGTGTAGGAGGGACAGGGGGCTTTGGCTACACCTTC. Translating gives CASSVGGTGGFGYTF.

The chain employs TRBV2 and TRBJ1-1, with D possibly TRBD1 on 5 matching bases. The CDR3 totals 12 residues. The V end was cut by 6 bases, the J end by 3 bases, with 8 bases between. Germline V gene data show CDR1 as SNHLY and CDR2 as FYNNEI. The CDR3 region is CASRGLDTEAFF. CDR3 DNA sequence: TGTGCCAGCAGGGGACTCGACACTGAAGCTTTCTTT.

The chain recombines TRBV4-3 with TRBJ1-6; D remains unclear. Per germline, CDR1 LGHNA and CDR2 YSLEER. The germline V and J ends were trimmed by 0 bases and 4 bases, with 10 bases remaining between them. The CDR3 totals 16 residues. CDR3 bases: TGCGCCAGCAGCCAAGACTCCGCAGGTTATAATTCACCCCTCCACTTT. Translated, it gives CASSQDSAGYNSPLHF.

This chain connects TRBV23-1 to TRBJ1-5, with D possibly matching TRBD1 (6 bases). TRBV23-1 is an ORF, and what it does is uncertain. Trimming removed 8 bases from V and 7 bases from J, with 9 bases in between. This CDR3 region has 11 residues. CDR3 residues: CASGRGQPQHF. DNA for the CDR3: TGCGCCAGCGGCAGGGGACAGCCCCAGCATTTT.